This T cell receptor beta chain was found in a study of identical twins. Study results and limitations: Twins shared out-of-frame alpha sequences with excess low generation probability.

With regard to this clonotype: No antigen is known for it.

A single record per CDR3 protein comes from TCRdb applying MiXCR to the 5' RACE reads. The table records about 530,000 distinct CDR3 sequences, about 16% of them present only once. Trimming removed 4 bases from V and 5 bases from J, with 11 bases in between. CDR1 and CDR2 (germline): SNHLY, FYNNEI. The CDR3 extends over 13 amino acids. A further study also used this sample, focusing on yellow fever vaccine responses in identical twins.

The chain recombines TRBV2 with TRBJ1-1; D uncertain. Sequenced: CD4+ T cells sorted from blood. The TCR sequence derives from a woman between 18 and 30 years old in good health. DNA of the CDR3: TGTGCCAGCAGTGCTCCGGTGGAGACTGAAGCTTTCTTT. Translating gives CASSAPVETEAFF.